This TCR beta chain was captured in a study of TET2 disruption in CD19-targeted CAR T cells. Only in-frame clones appear in the TCRdb table, and some are missing; sequencing was by immunoSEQ multiplex PCR. The sample shows under 30,000 clones, and 1.5% to 2% sits with its ten largest clones. With regard to this clone: The antigen is undetermined. The read comes to an end 3 residues before the CDR3 does, leaving the germline J gene to fill in the end.

The length of the CDR3 is 14 residues. CDR1 SGHRS and CDR2 YFSETQ come from the germline V gene. V shed 3 bases and J shed 5 bases, with 11 bases lying between them. Treatment specified: autologous CTL019 cells: CD19 CAR with 4-1BB and CD3 zeta domains. The CD19 CAR included TCR zeta plus 4-1BB costimulatory signaling. CTL019 was manufactured from peripheral blood T cells obtained by leukapheresis. The material was CD8- CAR+ T cells sorted from cultured blood T cells, obtained for CD19 CAR T cell therapy. Noted subset: CD8-negative CAR-positive T cells from the infusion product. The chain employs TRBV5-1 and TRBJ1-4; D is unresolved. This TCR derives from a man between 65 and 85 years old with chronic lymphocytic leukemia. CDR3 protein: CASSSGRGNEKLFF. The sequenced part of the CDR3 DNA is TGCGCCAGCAGCTCCGGACGGGGAAATGAAAAA. The full variable domain, completed using reference TRBV5-1 and TRBJ1-4, is KAGVTQTPRYLIKTRGQQVTLSCSPISGHRSVSWYQQTPGQGLQFLFEYFSETQRNKGNFPGRFSGRQFSNSRSEMNVSTLELGDSALYLCASSSGRGNEKLFFGSGTQLSVL.